This entry is about one T cell receptor beta chain. Random hexamers served to reverse transcribe roughly 0.5 to 1 ug RNA. Multiplex PCR with immunoSEQ amplified the TCR beta CDR3 across 54 Vbeta and 13 Jbeta. TCRdb re-called the immunoSEQ multiplex PCR reads with MiXCR, one entry per CDR3 protein. Of 150,000 or so distinct CDR3 sequences listed, about 95% were seen once; the top ten hold about 0.13%. This specimen belongs to a study of CD8 T cells in Susac syndrome. The CDR3 has 16 amino acids. Germline-derived CDR1 and CDR2 are LNHNV and YYDKDF (reference sequence). V gave up 2 bases and J gave up 0 bases, with 11 bases separating them. The authors carried out high-throughput sequencing of TCR beta. They applied it to CD8+ and CD4+ T cells obtained from blood.

J is TRBJ2-4 and V is TRBV15; D ambiguous. This sequence originates from a human donor in good health. Sample: CD4+ T cells from PBMCs. The chain's CDR3 is CATSRSPLLAKNIQYF. The CDR3 DNA reads as TGTGCCACCAGCAGATCCCCTCTACTAGCCAAAAACATTCAGTACTTC. Full variable domain (rest looked up from reference TRBV15 and TRBJ2-4): DAMVIQNPRYQVTQFGKPVTLSCSQTLNHNVMYWYQQKSSQAPKLLFHYYDKDFNNEADTPDNFQSRRPNTSFCFLDIRSPGLGDTAMYLCATSRSPLLAKNIQYFGAGTRLSVL.